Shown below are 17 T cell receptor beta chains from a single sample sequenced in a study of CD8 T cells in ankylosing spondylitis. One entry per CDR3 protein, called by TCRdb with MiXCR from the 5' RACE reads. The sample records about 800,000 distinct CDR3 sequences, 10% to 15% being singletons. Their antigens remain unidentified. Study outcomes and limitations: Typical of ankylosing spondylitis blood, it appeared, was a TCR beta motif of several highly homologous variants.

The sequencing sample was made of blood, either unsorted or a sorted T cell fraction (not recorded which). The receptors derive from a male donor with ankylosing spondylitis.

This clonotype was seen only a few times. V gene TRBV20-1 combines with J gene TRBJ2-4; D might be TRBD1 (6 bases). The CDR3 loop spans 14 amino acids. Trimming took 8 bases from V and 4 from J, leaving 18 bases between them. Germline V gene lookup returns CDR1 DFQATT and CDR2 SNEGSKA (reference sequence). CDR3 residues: CSPRDRRGKNIQYF. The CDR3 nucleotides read TGCAGTCCCCGGGACCGTAGGGGGAAAAACATTCAGTACTTC.

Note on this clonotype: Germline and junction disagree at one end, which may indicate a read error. Here the CDR3 reads CASKIQRGTYEKYF. For the CDR3, the DNA is TGTGCCAGCAAGATTCAAAGGGGGACCTACGAGAAGTACTTC. This chain links TRBV6-2 or TRBV6-3 with TRBJ2-7; a weak D match, TRBD1 (6 bases). CDR3 size: 14 residues. The germline V gene encodes CDR1 MNHEY and CDR2 SVGEGT.

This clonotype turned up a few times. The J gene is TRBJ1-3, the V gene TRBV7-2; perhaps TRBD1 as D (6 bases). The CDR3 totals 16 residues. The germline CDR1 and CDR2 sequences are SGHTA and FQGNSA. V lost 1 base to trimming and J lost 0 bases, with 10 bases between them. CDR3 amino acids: CASSLVGGNSGNTIYF. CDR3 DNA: TGTGCCAGCAGCTTAGTTGGGGGCAACTCTGGAAACACCATATATTTT.

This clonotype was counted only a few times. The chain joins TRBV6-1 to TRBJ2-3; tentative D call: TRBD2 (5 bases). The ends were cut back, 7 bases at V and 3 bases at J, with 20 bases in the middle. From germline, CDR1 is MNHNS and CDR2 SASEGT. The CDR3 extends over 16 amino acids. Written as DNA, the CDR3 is TGTGCCAGCACCTCCCCAGCTAGCACGCGAACAGATACGCAGTATTTT. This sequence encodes CASTSPASTRTDTQYF.

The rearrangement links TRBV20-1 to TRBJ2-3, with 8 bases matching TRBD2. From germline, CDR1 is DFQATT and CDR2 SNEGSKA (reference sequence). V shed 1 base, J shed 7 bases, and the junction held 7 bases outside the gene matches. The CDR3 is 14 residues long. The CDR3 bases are TGCAGTGCTAGAGTCGGAGCGGGAGTAAATACGCAGTATTTT. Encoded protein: CSARVGAGVNTQYF.

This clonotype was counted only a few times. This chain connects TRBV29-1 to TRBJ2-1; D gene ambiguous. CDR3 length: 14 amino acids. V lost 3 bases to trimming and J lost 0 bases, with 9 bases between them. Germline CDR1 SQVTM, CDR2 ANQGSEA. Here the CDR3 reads CSVDGTGSYNEQFF. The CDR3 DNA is TGCAGCGTTGATGGCACCGGCTCCTACAATGAGCAGTTCTTC.

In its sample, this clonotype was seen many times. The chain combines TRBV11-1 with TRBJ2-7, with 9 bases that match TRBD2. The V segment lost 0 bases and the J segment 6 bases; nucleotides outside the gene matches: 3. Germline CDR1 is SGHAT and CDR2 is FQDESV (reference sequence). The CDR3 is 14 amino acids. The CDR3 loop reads CASSLAGTSIEQYF. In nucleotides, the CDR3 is TGTGCCAGCAGCTTAGCCGGGACTAGCATCGAGCAGTACTTC.

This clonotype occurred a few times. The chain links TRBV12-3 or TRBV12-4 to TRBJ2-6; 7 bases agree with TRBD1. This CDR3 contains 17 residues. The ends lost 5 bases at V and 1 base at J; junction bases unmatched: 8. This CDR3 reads CASSQGVIRSGANVLTF. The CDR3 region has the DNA TGTGCCAGCAGTCAGGGGGTGATTCGGTCTGGGGCCAACGTCCTGACTTTC.

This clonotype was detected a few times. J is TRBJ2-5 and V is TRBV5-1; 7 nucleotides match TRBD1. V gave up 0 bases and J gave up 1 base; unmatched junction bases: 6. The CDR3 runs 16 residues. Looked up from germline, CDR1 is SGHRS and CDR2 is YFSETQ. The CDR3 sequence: CASSLGLGTAQETQYF. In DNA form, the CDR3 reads TGCGCCAGCAGCTTGGGTCTCGGGACAGCCCAAGAGACCCAGTACTTC. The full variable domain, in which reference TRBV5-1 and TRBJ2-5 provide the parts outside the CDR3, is KAGVTQTPRYLIKTRGQQVTLSCSPISGHRSVSWYQQTPGQGLQFLFEYFSETQRNKGNFPGRFSGRQFSNSRSEMNVSTLELGDSALYLCASSLGLGTAQETQYFGPGTRLLVL.

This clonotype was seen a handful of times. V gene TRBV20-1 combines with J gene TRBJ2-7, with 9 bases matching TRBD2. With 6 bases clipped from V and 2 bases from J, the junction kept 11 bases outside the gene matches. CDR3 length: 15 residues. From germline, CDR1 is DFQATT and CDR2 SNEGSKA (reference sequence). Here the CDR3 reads CSATPSTSGTYEQYF. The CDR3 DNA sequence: TGCAGTGCCACACCATCGACTAGCGGAACCTACGAGCAGTACTTC.

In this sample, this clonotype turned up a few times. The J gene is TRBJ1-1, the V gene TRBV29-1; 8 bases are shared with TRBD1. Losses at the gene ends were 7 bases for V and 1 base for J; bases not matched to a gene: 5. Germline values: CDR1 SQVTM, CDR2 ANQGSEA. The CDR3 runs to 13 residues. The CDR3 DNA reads TGCAGCGCAGAAACAGGGGGGAACACTGAAGCTTTCTTT. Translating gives CSAETGGNTEAFF.

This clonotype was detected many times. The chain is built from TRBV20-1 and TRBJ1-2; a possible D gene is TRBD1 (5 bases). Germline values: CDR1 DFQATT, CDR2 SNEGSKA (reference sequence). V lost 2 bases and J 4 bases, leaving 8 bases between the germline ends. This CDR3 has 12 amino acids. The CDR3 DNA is TGCAGTGCTAGAACGACAGCCTATGGCTACACCTTC. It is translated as CSARTTAYGYTF.

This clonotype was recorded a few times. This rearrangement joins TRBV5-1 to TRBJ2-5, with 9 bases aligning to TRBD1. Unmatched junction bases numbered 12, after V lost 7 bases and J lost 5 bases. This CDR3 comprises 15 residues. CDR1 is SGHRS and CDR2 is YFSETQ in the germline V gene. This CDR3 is CASGNGDRVAETQYF. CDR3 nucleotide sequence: TGCGCCAGCGGAAATGGGGACAGGGTAGCTGAGACCCAGTACTTC.

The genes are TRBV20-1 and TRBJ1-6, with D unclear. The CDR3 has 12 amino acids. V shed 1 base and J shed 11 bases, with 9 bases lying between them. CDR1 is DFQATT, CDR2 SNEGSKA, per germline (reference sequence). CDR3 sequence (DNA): TGCAGTGCTAGAGTCGCGGAGGCACCCCTCCACTTT. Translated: CSARVAEAPLHF.

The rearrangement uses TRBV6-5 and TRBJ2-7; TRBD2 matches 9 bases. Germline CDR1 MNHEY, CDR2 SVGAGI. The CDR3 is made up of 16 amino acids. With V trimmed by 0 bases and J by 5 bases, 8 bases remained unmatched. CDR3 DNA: TGTGCCAGCAGTTACTCCTTTGGCGGGAGGGGTCACGAGCAGTACTTC. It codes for CASSYSFGGRGHEQYF.

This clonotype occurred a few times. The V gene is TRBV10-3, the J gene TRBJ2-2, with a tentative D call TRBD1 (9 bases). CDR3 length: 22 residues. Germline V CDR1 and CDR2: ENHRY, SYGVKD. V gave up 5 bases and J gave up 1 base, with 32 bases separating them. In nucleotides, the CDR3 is TGTGCCATCAGTTTCAACCCCCGGGACAGGGAATCACTAGCGGTGAACACCGGGGAGCTGTTTTTT. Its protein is CAISFNPRDRESLAVNTGELFF.

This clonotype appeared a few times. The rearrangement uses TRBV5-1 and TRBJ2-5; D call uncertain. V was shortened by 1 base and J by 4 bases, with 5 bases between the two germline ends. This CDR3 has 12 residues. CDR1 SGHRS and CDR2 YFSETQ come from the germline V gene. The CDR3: CASSLPAETQYF. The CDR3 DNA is TGCGCCAGCAGCTTGCCAGCAGAGACCCAGTACTTC.